This T cell receptor (beta chain) came from a study of blood T cells in healthy people across ages. General study results and limits: Long-lived and aged donors differed, with more naive CD4+ cells and higher diversity in the long-lived. Observed TCR beta diversity per million T cells went down as age went up. This fall followed a roughly linear course with age.

Donors ranged from about 6 to 95 years old and were healthy Caucasians in Russia. This CDR3 has 14 residues. From germline, CDR1 is MGHRA and CDR2 YSYEKL. Trimming left V 0 bases short and J 10 bases short, with 13 bases between. As to this clonotype: Antigen: not known.

Combining a sample-barcoded 5' primer with a J-beta primer mix, a second PCR ran for about 7 to 11 cycles. In TCRdb, the 5' RACE reads were re-called with MiXCR into one record per CDR3 protein. Seen here are approximately 1.5 million distinct CDR3 sequences, about 42% observed once, and the top ten hold about 4.1%. This chain uses TRBV4-1 with TRBJ2-1; D is uncertain. The receptor comes from a woman aged 18-30 years in good health. Material for sequencing was blood. As DNA, the CDR3 is TGCGCCAGCAGCCAAGATTGGCGCCAGAGGGAGCAGTTCTTC. This encodes CASSQDWRQREQFF.